Shown below are 9 T cell receptor beta chains from a single sample sequenced in a study of radiation and T cells in renal cell carcinoma. Described treatment: treatment-naive control, cytoreductive nephrectomy. Profiled with immunoSEQ multiplex PCR; TCRdb holds only in-frame clones, not every one. In the table there are more than 8,000 clones, nearly 60% of which are singletons. The starting material was tumor tissue, obtained from a patient whose treatment was nephrectomy without radiotherapy. The receptors were sampled from a man aged 40-55 years with renal cell carcinoma.

The J gene is TRBJ1-2, the V gene TRBV19; a possible D gene is TRBD1 (6 bases). The CDR3 consists of 14 residues. The germline V gene encodes CDR1 LNHDA and CDR2 SQIVND (reference sequence). V was trimmed by 6 bases and J by 5 bases, leaving 16 bases between them. The CDR3 is CASSPRRGAYGYTF. As DNA, the CDR3 is TGTGCCAGTAGCCCGAGACGGGGGGCATATGGCTACACCTTC.

This clone is termed medium-sized (0.01 to 0.1%). The chain couples TRBV19 to TRBJ2-2; 9 nucleotides line up with TRBD2. Germline loops: CDR1 LNHDA, CDR2 SQIVND (reference sequence). Trimming at V came to 5 bases and at J to 7 bases, leaving 11 bases not matched to a gene. This CDR3 is built from 16 residues. The CDR3 DNA sequence: TGTGCCAGTAGTTATAGTAGCGGGAGTGGGGGCGGGGAGCTGTTTTTT. It yields the protein CASSYSSGSGGGELFF.

This chain links TRBV15 with TRBJ2-1; 14 bases are shared with TRBD2. V lost 4 bases and J lost 7; bases outside the gene matches: 6. From germline, CDR1 is LNHNV and CDR2 YYDKDF (reference sequence). The CDR3 length is 16 residues. The CDR3 region has the DNA TGTGCCACCAGCACTAGACTAGCGGGAGGGTCGAATGAGCAGTTCTTC. This sequence encodes CATSTRLAGGSNEQFF.

CDR3 loop: CASSLAQGAQHF. The CDR3 DNA sequence: TGTGCCAGCAGCTTAGCACAGGGGGCCCAGCATTTT. This chain links TRBV7-8 with TRBJ1-5, with TRBD1 matching over 8 bases. The CDR3 spans 12 residues. CDR1 is SGHVS and CDR2 is FQNEAQ in the germline V gene. J gave up 11 bases and V 0 bases, and 0 bases lay outside the gene matches.

The V and J genes are TRBV2 and TRBJ2-5; 14 nucleotides align to TRBD2. In germline, CDR1 is SNHLY, CDR2 FYNNEI. The CDR3 spans 15 residues. J was trimmed by 9 bases and V by 5 bases; bases with no gene match: 8. Here the CDR3 reads CASSNPGLAGVAQYF. The DNA for the CDR3 is TGTGCCAGCAGTAACCCGGGACTAGCGGGAGTAGCCCAGTACTTC.

The chain recombines TRBV6-1 with TRBJ2-7; D not resolved. Germline CDR1 reads MNHNS; CDR2 reads SASEGT. The CDR3 extends over 14 amino acids. V was pared by 2 bases and J by 0 bases, with 8 bases between. The CDR3 loop is CASSENPSSYEQYV. Here the CDR3 DNA reads TGTGCCAGCAGTGAAAATCCGAGCTCCTACGAGCAGTACGTC.

This clone came up a few times. The J gene is TRBJ2-3, the V gene TRBV6-5; 8 nucleotides agree with TRBD2. V dropped 8 bases and J dropped 5; count of bases not matched to a gene: 6. There are 13 residues in the CDR3. Germline V gives CDR1 MNHEY, CDR2 SVGAGI. The CDR3 sequence is CASSSGSLDTQYF. DNA of the CDR3: TGTGCCAGCTCTAGCGGGTCTTTAGATACGCAGTATTTT.

The CDR3 loop is CASSLAGGNQPQHF. The CDR3 DNA follows: TGTGCCAGCAGCTTAGCTGGGGGCAATCAGCCCCAGCATTTT. The rearrangement joins TRBV7-2 to TRBJ1-5, with no clear D. Deletions cut 0 bases from V and 2 bases from J, with 5 bases between. The germline V gene encodes CDR1 SGHTA and CDR2 FQGNSA. The CDR3 consists of 14 residues.

The table lists this clone with a few counts. The chain joins TRBV5-1 to TRBJ2-7; D gene ambiguous. Germline loops: CDR1 SGHRS, CDR2 YFSETQ. Between the trimmed V and J ends, which lost 0 bases and 2 bases, there was a span of 9 bases. The CDR3 consists of 14 residues. As DNA, the CDR3 is TGCGCCAGCAGCTTGGTTTCCCTAGCCTACGAGCAGTACTTC. Protein product: CASSLVSLAYEQYF. Variable domain in full (rest from reference TRBV5-1 and TRBJ2-7): KAGVTQTPRYLIKTRGQQVTLSCSPISGHRSVSWYQQTPGQGLQFLFEYFSETQRNKGNFPGRFSGRQFSNSRSEMNVSTLELGDSALYLCASSLVSLAYEQYFGPGTRLTVT.